A selection of T cell receptor beta chains follows, all from one sample in a study of blood T cell repertoires in COVID-19. Sequencing used immunoSEQ multiplex PCR; TCRdb keeps in-frame clones, though not all of them. The sample has 250,000 or so clones, about 85% seen once. The specimen sequenced was peripheral blood. All receptors derive from a man between 18 and 29 years old with active or convalescent COVID-19. Both conserved end residues are part of each CDR3. The order of the fields is clone size, D gene, J gene, V gene, CDR3 DNA, CDR3 protein. A D gene is named only where the DNA matches it firmly. Some rows mark clone size as missing; the rest say once, few, many or name a class of expanded clone.

clone size: -
D gene: TRBD1
J gene: TRBJ1-1
V gene: TRBV29-1
CDR3 DNA: TGCAGCGTTTCGGGGATTGGACAGGGGGATGAAGCTTTCTTT
CDR3 protein: CSVSGIGQGDEAFF

clone size: -
D gene: -
J gene: TRBJ2-5
V gene: TRBV18
CDR3 DNA: TGTGCCAGCTCACTTTGGTCCCAGATCAGACAAGAGACCCAGTACTTC
CDR3 protein: CASSLWSQIRQETQYF

clone size: -
D gene: -
J gene: TRBJ2-7
V gene: TRBV5-1
CDR3 DNA: TGCGCCAGCAGCCAGGGGACCCACGAGCAGTACTTC
CDR3 protein: CASSQGTHEQYF

clone size: -
D gene: -
J gene: TRBJ1-1
V gene: TRBV11-2
CDR3 DNA: TGTGCCAGCAGCCCTTCAATGAGGCGAGCTTTCTTT
CDR3 protein: CASSPSMRRAFF

clone size: -
D gene: TRBD2
J gene: TRBJ2-1
V gene: TRBV19
CDR3 DNA: TGTGCCAGTGTCGGGGGGGGGCGGTTTTACAATGAGCAGTTCTTC
CDR3 protein: CASVGGGRFYNEQFF

clone size: -
D gene: TRBD2
J gene: TRBJ2-1
V gene: TRBV19
CDR3 DNA: TGTGCCAGTAGTCCAAGTACTAGCGGGTGGGACAATGAGCAGTTCTTC
CDR3 protein: CASSPSTSGWDNEQFF

clone size: -
D gene: TRBD1
J gene: TRBJ2-4
V gene: TRBV28
CDR3 DNA: TGTGCCAGCAGTGTAGGACAGGGGGCGGCCAAAAACATTCAGTACTTC
CDR3 protein: CASSVGQGAAKNIQYF

clone size: -
D gene: TRBD1
J gene: TRBJ1-1
V gene: TRBV6-2/TRBV6-3
CDR3 DNA: TGTGCCAGCAGTACCCCGGACAGGGCCAGCACTGAAGCTTTCTTT
CDR3 protein: CASSTPDRASTEAFF

clone size: -
D gene: TRBD1
J gene: TRBJ1-1
V gene: TRBV28
CDR3 DNA: TGTGCCAGCAGTTTAGGGGGACAGGGGAATGAAGCTTTCTTT
CDR3 protein: CASSLGGQGNEAFF

clone size: -
D gene: -
J gene: TRBJ1-5
V gene: TRBV4-1
CDR3 DNA: TGCGCCAGCAGCCCCGGATGGGGGGGGCGGCATCAGCCCCAGCATTTT
CDR3 protein: CASSPGWGGRHQPQHF

clone size: -
D gene: TRBD1
J gene: TRBJ1-2
V gene: TRBV7-2
CDR3 DNA: TGTGCCAGCAGCTTAACGGGGACAGGGTATGGCTACACCTTC
CDR3 protein: CASSLTGTGYGYTF

clone size: once
D gene: -
J gene: TRBJ1-1
V gene: TRBV9
CDR3 DNA: TGTGCCAGCAGCGTGACAGCTCAGAACACTGAAGCTTTCTTT
CDR3 protein: CASSVTAQNTEAFF

clone size: -
D gene: TRBD1
J gene: TRBJ1-5
V gene: TRBV6-5
CDR3 DNA: TGTGCCAGCACGCAGGGGGCATATCAGCCCCAGCATTTT
CDR3 protein: CASTQGAYQPQHF

clone size: -
D gene: -
J gene: TRBJ2-7
V gene: TRBV7-2
CDR3 DNA: TGTGCCAGCAGTCCAACGGGGGACCCTTACGAGCAGTACTTC
CDR3 protein: CASSPTGDPYEQYF

clone size: -
D gene: -
J gene: TRBJ1-5
V gene: TRBV21-1
CDR3 DNA: TGTGCCAGCAGCGAGGATCAGCCCCAGCATTTT
CDR3 protein: CASSEDQPQHF

clone size: once
D gene: TRBD2
J gene: TRBJ2-1
V gene: TRBV7-8
CDR3 DNA: TGTGCCAGCAGCTTAACTAGCGGATACAATGAGCAGTTCTTC
CDR3 protein: CASSLTSGYNEQFF

clone size: -
D gene: -
J gene: TRBJ1-2
V gene: TRBV5-6
CDR3 DNA: TGTGCCAGCAGCTCCGGGGTCTCCTATGGCTACACCTTC
CDR3 protein: CASSSGVSYGYTF

clone size: -
D gene: -
J gene: TRBJ2-1
V gene: TRBV19
CDR3 DNA: TGTGCCAGTACCCAGAACTCCTACAATGAGCAGTTCTTC
CDR3 protein: CASTQNSYNEQFF

clone size: -
D gene: -
J gene: TRBJ2-7
V gene: TRBV12-3/TRBV12-4
CDR3 DNA: TGTGCCAGCAGTTTTGGTGTTAACAACGAGCAGTACTTC
CDR3 protein: CASSFGVNNEQYF

clone size: -
D gene: TRBD1
J gene: TRBJ1-2
V gene: TRBV4-3
CDR3 DNA: TGCGCCAGCAGCCTAGGGGCTTCAGGGGGCCGTGGCTACACCTTC
CDR3 protein: CASSLGASGGRGYTF

clone size: few
D gene: -
J gene: TRBJ2-7
V gene: TRBV10-2
CDR3 DNA: TGCGCCAGCAGTGAAACGGGGAACGAGCAGTACTTC
CDR3 protein: CASSETGNEQYF

clone size: -
D gene: -
J gene: TRBJ2-1
V gene: TRBV6-4
CDR3 DNA: TGTGCCAGCACCTCTCATCCTGGCGGGCTTTTTAGCACCTACAATGAGCAGTTCTTC
CDR3 protein: CASTSHPGGLFSTYNEQFF

clone size: -
D gene: -
J gene: TRBJ2-2
V gene: TRBV5-1
CDR3 DNA: TGCGCCAGCAGCTTGATGGAAGGGGACACCGGGGAGCTGTTTTTT
CDR3 protein: CASSLMEGDTGELFF

clone size: -
D gene: -
J gene: TRBJ2-1
V gene: TRBV28
CDR3 DNA: TGTGCCAGCCCTCCTAGCAGGACCTACAATGAGCAGTTCTTC
CDR3 protein: CASPPSRTYNEQFF

clone size: -
D gene: TRBD1
J gene: TRBJ2-1
V gene: TRBV3-1/TRBV3-2
CDR3 DNA: TGTGCCAGCAGCCAAGGGGGGACAGGGAATGAGCAGTTCTTC
CDR3 protein: CASSQGGTGNEQFF

clone size: -
D gene: -
J gene: TRBJ2-3
V gene: TRBV7-2
CDR3 DNA: TGTGCCAGCAGCCGTAGGAGGGTTGGGTGGGGCACAGATACGCAGTATTTT
CDR3 protein: CASSRRRVGWGTDTQYF

clone size: many
D gene: TRBD1
J gene: TRBJ1-3
V gene: TRBV5-1
CDR3 DNA: TGCGCCAGCAGCTTGGGGACAGGAAGCTCTGGAAACACCATATATTTT
CDR3 protein: CASSLGTGSSGNTIYF

clone size: -
D gene: TRBD2
J gene: TRBJ2-5
V gene: TRBV27
CDR3 DNA: TGTGCCAGCAGTTTAGGTCTCCTAGCGGGGCTTCAAGAGACCCAGTACTTC
CDR3 protein: CASSLGLLAGLQETQYF

clone size: -
D gene: -
J gene: TRBJ1-4
V gene: TRBV2
CDR3 DNA: TGTGCCAGCAGTCTCGCAGGGGCAGCTAATGAAAAACTGTTTTTT
CDR3 protein: CASSLAGAANEKLFF

clone size: -
D gene: -
J gene: TRBJ2-2
V gene: TRBV11-2
CDR3 DNA: -
CDR3 protein: CASSLDHRGTLRAGELFF

clone size: -
D gene: -
J gene: TRBJ2-7
V gene: TRBV6-2/TRBV6-3
CDR3 DNA: TGTGCCAGCAGTTACTCGATGCTAGCCTACGAGCAGTACTTC
CDR3 protein: CASSYSMLAYEQYF

clone size: once
D gene: TRBD1
J gene: TRBJ2-6
V gene: TRBV7-3
CDR3 DNA: TGTGCCAGCAGCGCTTCCGGGACAGGGATCGGGGCCAACGTCCTGACTTTC
CDR3 protein: CASSASGTGIGANVLTF

clone size: -
D gene: -
J gene: TRBJ2-3
V gene: TRBV9
CDR3 DNA: TGTGCCAGCAGCGTAGCTAGTGGAGCAGATACGCAGTATTTT
CDR3 protein: CASSVASGADTQYF

clone size: -
D gene: -
J gene: TRBJ2-1
V gene: TRBV12-5
CDR3 DNA: TGTGCTAGTGGTCCTGGTAAGGTGGCGGGGACAGCTTTGGATGAGCAGTTCTTC
CDR3 protein: CASGPGKVAGTALDEQFF

clone size: few
D gene: -
J gene: TRBJ2-7
V gene: TRBV5-1
CDR3 DNA: TGCGCCAGCAGCCTAATACAGGGTGGCTACGAGCAGTACTTC
CDR3 protein: CASSLIQGGYEQYF

clone size: -
D gene: -
J gene: TRBJ1-1
V gene: TRBV5-4
CDR3 DNA: TGTGCCAGCAGCCTCAGGGGAGCTGAAGCTTTCTTT
CDR3 protein: CASSLRGAEAFF

clone size: -
D gene: -
J gene: TRBJ2-3
V gene: TRBV7-3
CDR3 DNA: TGTGCCAGCAGCTCCACAGGGTCTAGCACAGATACGCAGTATTTT
CDR3 protein: CASSSTGSSTDTQYF

clone size: few
D gene: TRBD1
J gene: TRBJ1-2
V gene: TRBV15
CDR3 DNA: TGTGCCACCAGCAAAGACAGGGTCGGCGGCTACACCTTC
CDR3 protein: CATSKDRVGGYTF

clone size: -
D gene: TRBD2
J gene: TRBJ2-7
V gene: TRBV7-6
CDR3 DNA: TGTGCCAGCAGCTTGTTGCCTGGGCTAGCGGGACTAACTCCCTACGAGCAGTACTTC
CDR3 protein: CASSLLPGLAGLTPYEQYF

clone size: -
D gene: TRBD2
J gene: TRBJ2-5
V gene: TRBV6-4
CDR3 DNA: TGTGCCAGCAGTGACCATAGGACTAGCGGGCCCCCCCAAGAGACCCAGTACTTC
CDR3 protein: CASSDHRTSGPPQETQYF

clone size: -
D gene: TRBD1
J gene: TRBJ1-1
V gene: TRBV5-4
CDR3 DNA: TGTGCCAGCAGCGGCCGGGACAGGGGAATCACTGAAGCTTTCTTT
CDR3 protein: CASSGRDRGITEAFF

clone size: -
D gene: -
J gene: TRBJ1-1
V gene: TRBV6-2/TRBV6-3
CDR3 DNA: TGTGCCAGCAGTTCCTGGGGGGGAGACACTGAAGCTTTCTTT
CDR3 protein: CASSSWGGDTEAFF

clone size: once
D gene: TRBD1
J gene: TRBJ1-6
V gene: TRBV5-1
CDR3 DNA: TGCGCCAGCAGCGCTACAGGGGGCGCCTATAATTCACCCCTCCACTTT
CDR3 protein: CASSATGGAYNSPLHF

clone size: -
D gene: TRBD1
J gene: TRBJ2-7
V gene: TRBV29-1
CDR3 DNA: TGCAGCGTTGTGTCGGCCCTGGGACAGGGCCACGAGCAGTACTTC
CDR3 protein: CSVVSALGQGHEQYF

clone size: once
D gene: -
J gene: TRBJ1-4
V gene: TRBV7-9
CDR3 DNA: TGTGCCAGCAGCCGGGCGGGGTTCGGGGAAAAACTGTTTTTT
CDR3 protein: CASSRAGFGEKLFF

clone size: once
D gene: -
J gene: TRBJ1-1
V gene: TRBV12-3/TRBV12-4
CDR3 DNA: TGTGCCAGCAGTCCGGGACATTACACTGAAGCTTTCTTT
CDR3 protein: CASSPGHYTEAFF

clone size: -
D gene: -
J gene: TRBJ2-7
V gene: TRBV28
CDR3 DNA: TGTGCCAGCAGTTTAGCTACCTACGAGCAGTACTTC
CDR3 protein: CASSLATYEQYF

clone size: -
D gene: -
J gene: TRBJ1-5
V gene: TRBV28
CDR3 DNA: TGTGCCAGCAGTTCAACGAGGAATCGCAGGGTAGAGGATCAGCCCCAGCATTTT
CDR3 protein: CASSSTRNRRVEDQPQHF

clone size: -
D gene: -
J gene: TRBJ2-2
V gene: TRBV19
CDR3 DNA: TGTGCCAGTAGTATTAGGGGGGGGGAGCTGTTTTTT
CDR3 protein: CASSIRGGELFF

clone size: -
D gene: -
J gene: TRBJ2-7
V gene: TRBV28
CDR3 DNA: TGTGCCAGCAGTTTGTCGTTCCAGGGGAGTTACGAGCAGTACTTC
CDR3 protein: CASSLSFQGSYEQYF

clone size: -
D gene: TRBD2
J gene: TRBJ2-1
V gene: TRBV11-2
CDR3 DNA: TGTGCCAGCAGCTTTGGCGGGGGGGCCTACAATGAGCAGTTCTTC
CDR3 protein: CASSFGGGAYNEQFF

clone size: few
D gene: TRBD1
J gene: TRBJ1-2
V gene: TRBV28
CDR3 DNA: TGTGCCAGCAGTTTTGCAGGGGGCGATGTAGTTGGCTACACCTTC
CDR3 protein: CASSFAGGDVVGYTF

clone size: -
D gene: -
J gene: TRBJ1-1
V gene: TRBV7-2
CDR3 DNA: TGTGCCAGCAGCTTATGGACATCTATGAACACTGAAGCTTTCTTT
CDR3 protein: CASSLWTSMNTEAFF

clone size: -
D gene: TRBD1
J gene: TRBJ1-4
V gene: TRBV2
CDR3 DNA: TGTGCCAGCAGCGGACAGGGGAGGGCAACTAATGAAAAACTGTTTTTT
CDR3 protein: CASSGQGRATNEKLFF

clone size: once
D gene: TRBD2
J gene: TRBJ2-3
V gene: TRBV9
CDR3 DNA: TGTGCCAGCAGCGTAGGTCCAGCGGGAGGGCCAGATAATACGCAGTATTTT
CDR3 protein: CASSVGPAGGPDNTQYF

clone size: -
D gene: TRBD1
J gene: TRBJ2-3
V gene: TRBV5-1
CDR3 DNA: TGCGCCAGCAGCACAGGACAGGGTGTTAGCACAGATACGCAGTATTTT
CDR3 protein: CASSTGQGVSTDTQYF

clone size: -
D gene: -
J gene: TRBJ2-7
V gene: TRBV7-9
CDR3 DNA: TGTGCCAGCAGCCGGGTGACCGACCCCTACGAGCAGTACTTC
CDR3 protein: CASSRVTDPYEQYF

clone size: -
D gene: TRBD2
J gene: TRBJ2-1
V gene: TRBV4-3
CDR3 DNA: TGCGCCAGCAGCCAAGATAGACTAGCGGGAGTGATCAATGAGCAGTTCTTC
CDR3 protein: CASSQDRLAGVINEQFF

clone size: -
D gene: TRBD1
J gene: TRBJ1-3
V gene: TRBV7-2
CDR3 DNA: TGTGCCAGCAGCTTAGTGACAGGGGCCCCCGGAAACACCATATATTTT
CDR3 protein: CASSLVTGAPGNTIYF

clone size: -
D gene: TRBD2
J gene: TRBJ2-1
V gene: TRBV7-9
CDR3 DNA: TGTGCCAGCAGTTTTAGCGGGAGGTGGGAGCATGAGCAGTTCTTC
CDR3 protein: CASSFSGRWEHEQFF